Below are 5 T cell receptor beta chains sequenced from a single sample in a study of OX40 agonist ivuxolimab in advanced cancers. Sequenced by immunoSEQ multiplex PCR; TCRdb stores in-frame clones only, minus some. This sample yields 75,000 to 95,000 clones, of which around 87% are seen a single time; 2% to 3% belongs to the top ten. The sample here was CD4+ or CD8+ T cells sorted from blood, taken in a trial of the OX40 agonist ivuxolimab. The receptors originated from an adult with an advanced solid tumor such as melanoma, head and neck, liver or kidney cancer.

The chain employs TRBV13 and TRBJ2-5; 7 positions match TRBD2. The germline gives CDR1 PRHDT, CDR2 FYEKMQ (reference sequence). V was clipped by 0 bases and J by 6 bases; unmatched bases: 7. The CDR3 extends over 15 amino acids. The CDR3, as DNA: TGTGCCAGCAGCTTAGGCCCGAGCGGGGATAAGACCCAGTACTTC. This gives the protein CASSLGPSGDKTQYF.

The rearrangement uses TRBV28 and TRBJ1-1, with 8 bases matching TRBD1. The trim removed 6 bases at V and 5 bases at J, leaving 14 bases unmatched. Germline-derived CDR1 and CDR2 are MDHEN and SYDVKM. The CDR3 loop spans 16 amino acids. The CDR3 DNA is TGTGCCAGCAGCCCCTCGACAGGGGCGAAGGATACTGAAGCTTTCTTT. This codes for CASSPSTGAKDTEAFF.

This chain uses TRBV6-5 with TRBJ1-2; D remains unclear. The germline CDR1 and CDR2 sequences are MNHEY and SVGAGI. This CDR3 is 14 amino acids long. V was trimmed by 0 bases and J by 3 bases, leaving 8 bases between them. The CDR3 region has the DNA TGTGCCAGCAGTTACTCGATTAGGGACTATGGCTACACCTTC. It encodes CASSYSIRDYGYTF.

This sequence joins TRBV19 and TRBJ2-2; 11 nucleotides line up with TRBD2. Germline V CDR1 and CDR2: LNHDA, SQIVND (reference sequence). The ends lost 5 bases at V and 0 bases at J; junction bases unmatched: 2. The CDR3 is 16 residues long. The CDR3 DNA reads TGTGCCAGTAGTTTAGCGGGGGGGACGAACACCGGGGAGCTGTTTTTT. Protein: CASSLAGGTNTGELFF.

V gene TRBV19 combines with J gene TRBJ2-5; D is perhaps TRBD1 (8 bases). The CDR3 extends over 15 amino acids. Trimming pared 3 bases from V and 5 bases from J, leaving 16 bases between. The germline V gene encodes CDR1 LNHDA and CDR2 SQIVND (reference sequence). This CDR3 reads CASSMGGTGGETQYF. The CDR3, as DNA: TGTGCCAGTAGTATGGGAGGGACAGGAGGGGAGACCCAGTACTTC.